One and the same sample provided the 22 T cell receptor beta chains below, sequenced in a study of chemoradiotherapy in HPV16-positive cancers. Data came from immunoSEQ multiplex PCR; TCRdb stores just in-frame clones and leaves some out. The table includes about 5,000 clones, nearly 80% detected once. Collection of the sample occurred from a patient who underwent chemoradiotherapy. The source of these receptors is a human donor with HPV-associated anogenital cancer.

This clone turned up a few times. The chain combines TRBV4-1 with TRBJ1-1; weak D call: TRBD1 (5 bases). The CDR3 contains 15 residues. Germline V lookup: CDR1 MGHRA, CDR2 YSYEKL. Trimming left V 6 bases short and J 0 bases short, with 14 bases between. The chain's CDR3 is CASRGVSPMNTEAFF. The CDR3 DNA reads TGCGCCAGCAGAGGGGTTTCCCCAATGAACACTGAAGCTTTCTTT.

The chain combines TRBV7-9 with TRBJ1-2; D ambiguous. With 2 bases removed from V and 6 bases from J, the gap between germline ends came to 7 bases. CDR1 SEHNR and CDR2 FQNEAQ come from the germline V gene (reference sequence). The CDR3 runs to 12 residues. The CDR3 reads CASSLTANGYTF. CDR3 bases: TGTGCCAGCAGCTTAACAGCCAATGGCTACACCTTC.

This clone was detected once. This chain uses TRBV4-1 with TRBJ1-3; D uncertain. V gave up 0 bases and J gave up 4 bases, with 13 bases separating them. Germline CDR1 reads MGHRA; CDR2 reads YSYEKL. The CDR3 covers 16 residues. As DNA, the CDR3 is TGCGCCAGCAGCCAAGAGGTTACTAATAGAGGAAACACCATATATTTT. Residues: CASSQEVTNRGNTIYF.

The CDR3 loop reads CASSEAWGTNSNQPQHF. CDR3 nucleotides: TGTGCCAGCAGTGAAGCGTGGGGCACAAATAGCAATCAGCCCCAGCATTTT. V gene TRBV6-1 combines with J gene TRBJ1-5; TRBD1 is a possible D gene (5 bases). In germline, CDR1 is MNHNS, CDR2 SASEGT. The CDR3 is 17 amino acids. V was cut by 0 bases and J by 0 bases, with 12 bases left in between.

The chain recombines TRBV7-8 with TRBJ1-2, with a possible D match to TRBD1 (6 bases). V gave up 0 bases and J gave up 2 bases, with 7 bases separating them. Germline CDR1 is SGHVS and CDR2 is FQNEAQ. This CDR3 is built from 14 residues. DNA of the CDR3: TGTGCCAGCAGCTTAGCGCAGGGGAACTATGGCTACACCTTC. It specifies CASSLAQGNYGYTF.

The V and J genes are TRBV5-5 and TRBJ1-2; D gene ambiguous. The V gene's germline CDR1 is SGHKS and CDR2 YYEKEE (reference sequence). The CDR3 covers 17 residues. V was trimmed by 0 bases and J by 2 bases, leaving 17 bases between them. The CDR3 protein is CASSLDALGRTNYGYTF. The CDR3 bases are TGTGCCAGCAGCTTGGACGCGTTGGGGAGAACCAACTATGGCTACACCTTC.

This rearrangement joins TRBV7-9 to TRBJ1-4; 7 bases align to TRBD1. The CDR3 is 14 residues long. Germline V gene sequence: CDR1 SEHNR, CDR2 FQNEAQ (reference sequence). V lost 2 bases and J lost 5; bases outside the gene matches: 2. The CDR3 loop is CASSLRQGNEKLFF. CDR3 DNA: TGTGCCAGCAGCTTACGACAGGGAAATGAAAAACTGTTTTTT. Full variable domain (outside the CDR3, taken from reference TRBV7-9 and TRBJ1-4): DTGVSQNPRHKITKRGQNVTFRCDPISEHNRLYWYRQTLGQGPEFLTYFQNEAQLEKSRLLSDRFSAERPKGSFSTLEIQRTEQGDSAMYLCASSLRQGNEKLFFGSGTQLSVL.

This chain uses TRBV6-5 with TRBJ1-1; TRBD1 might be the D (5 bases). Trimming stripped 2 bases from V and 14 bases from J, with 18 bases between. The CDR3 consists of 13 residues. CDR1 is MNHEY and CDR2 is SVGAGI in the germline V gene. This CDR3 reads CASSYARGAFRFF. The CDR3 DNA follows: TGTGCCAGCAGTTACGCCCGAGGGGCGTTTAGGTTCTTT.

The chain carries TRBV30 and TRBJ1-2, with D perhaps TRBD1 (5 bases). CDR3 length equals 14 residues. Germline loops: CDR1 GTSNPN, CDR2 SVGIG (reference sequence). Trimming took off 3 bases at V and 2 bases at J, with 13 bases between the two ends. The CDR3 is CAWSDQPGNYGYTF. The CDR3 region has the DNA TGTGCCTGGAGCGACCAACCAGGGAACTATGGCTACACCTTC.

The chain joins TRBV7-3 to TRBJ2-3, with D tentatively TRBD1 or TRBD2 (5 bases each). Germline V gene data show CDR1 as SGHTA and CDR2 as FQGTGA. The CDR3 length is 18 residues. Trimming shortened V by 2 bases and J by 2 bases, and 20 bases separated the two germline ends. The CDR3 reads CASSLAGSGKGITDTQYF. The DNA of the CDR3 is TGTGCCAGCAGCTTAGCTGGGAGTGGGAAGGGGATCACAGATACGCAGTATTTT.

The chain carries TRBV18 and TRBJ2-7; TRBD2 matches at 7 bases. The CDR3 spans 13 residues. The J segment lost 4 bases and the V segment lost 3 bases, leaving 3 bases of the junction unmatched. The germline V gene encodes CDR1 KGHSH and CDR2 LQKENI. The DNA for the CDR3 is TGTGCCAGCTCACCGGGGCGGGAGTACGAGCAGTACTTC. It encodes CASSPGREYEQYF. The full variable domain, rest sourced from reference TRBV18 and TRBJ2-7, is NAGVMQNPRHLVRRRGQEARLRCSPMKGHSHVYWYRQLPEEGLKFMVYLQKENIIDESGMPKERFSAEFPKEGPSILRIQQVVRGDSAAYFCASSPGREYEQYFGPGTRLTVT.

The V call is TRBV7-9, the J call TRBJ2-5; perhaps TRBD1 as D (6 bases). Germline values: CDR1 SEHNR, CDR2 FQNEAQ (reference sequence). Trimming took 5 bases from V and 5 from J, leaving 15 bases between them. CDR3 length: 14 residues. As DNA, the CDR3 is TGTGCCAGCAGCCAGGACAGCTCTGACGAGACCCAGTACTTC. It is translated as CASSQDSSDETQYF.

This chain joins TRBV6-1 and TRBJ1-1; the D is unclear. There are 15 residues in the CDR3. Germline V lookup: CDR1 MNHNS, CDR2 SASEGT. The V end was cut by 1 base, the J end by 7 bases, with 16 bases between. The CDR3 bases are TGTGCCAGCAGTGAAGACACCGGACCCTGGGGTGAAGCTTTCTTT. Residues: CASSEDTGPWGEAFF.

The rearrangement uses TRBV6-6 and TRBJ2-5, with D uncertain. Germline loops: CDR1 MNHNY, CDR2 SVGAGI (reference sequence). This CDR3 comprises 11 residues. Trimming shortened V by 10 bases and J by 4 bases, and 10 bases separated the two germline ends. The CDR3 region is CAIRQGETQYF. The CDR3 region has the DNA TGTGCCATTCGACAAGGAGAGACCCAGTACTTC.

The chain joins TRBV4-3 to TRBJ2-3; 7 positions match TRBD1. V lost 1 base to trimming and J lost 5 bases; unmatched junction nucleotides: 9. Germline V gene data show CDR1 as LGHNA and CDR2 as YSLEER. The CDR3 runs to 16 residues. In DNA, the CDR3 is TGCGCCAGCAGCCAAGTGGGCAGGGGGTCTGGAGATACGCAGTATTTT. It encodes CASSQVGRGSGDTQYF.

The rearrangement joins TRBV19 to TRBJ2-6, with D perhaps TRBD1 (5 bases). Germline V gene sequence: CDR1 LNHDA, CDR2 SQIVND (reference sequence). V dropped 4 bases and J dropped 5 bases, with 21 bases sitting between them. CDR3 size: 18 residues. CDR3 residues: CASSNMRTNQSRANVLTF. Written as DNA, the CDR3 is TGTGCCAGTAGTAATATGCGGACAAATCAAAGTCGGGCCAACGTCCTGACTTTC.

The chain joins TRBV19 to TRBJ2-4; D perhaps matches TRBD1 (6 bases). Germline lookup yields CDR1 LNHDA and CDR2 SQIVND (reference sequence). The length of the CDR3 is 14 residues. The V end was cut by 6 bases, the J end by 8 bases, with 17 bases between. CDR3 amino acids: CASSTGIFMDIQYF. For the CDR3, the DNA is TGTGCCAGTAGCACAGGGATTTTTATGGACATTCAGTACTTC.

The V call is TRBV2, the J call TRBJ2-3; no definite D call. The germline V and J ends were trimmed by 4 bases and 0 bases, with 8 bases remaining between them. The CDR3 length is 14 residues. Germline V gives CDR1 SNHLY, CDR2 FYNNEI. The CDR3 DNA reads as TGTGCCAGCAGTGGCGATGCTAGCACAGATACGCAGTATTTT. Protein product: CASSGDASTDTQYF.

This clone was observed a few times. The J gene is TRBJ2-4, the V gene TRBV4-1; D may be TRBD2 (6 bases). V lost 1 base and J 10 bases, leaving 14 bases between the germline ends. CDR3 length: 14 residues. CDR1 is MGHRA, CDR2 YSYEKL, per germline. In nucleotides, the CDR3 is TGCGCCAGCAGCCAAGGCGGGGCGGGAATTATTCAGTACTTC. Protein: CASSQGGAGIIQYF.

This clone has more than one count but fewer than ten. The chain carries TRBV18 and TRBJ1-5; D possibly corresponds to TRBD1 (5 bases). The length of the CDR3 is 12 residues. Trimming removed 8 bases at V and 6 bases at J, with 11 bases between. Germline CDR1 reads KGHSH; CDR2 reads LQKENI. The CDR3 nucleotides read TGTGCCAGCCGCCAGGGAGGTCAGCCCCAGCATTTT. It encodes CASRQGGQPQHF.

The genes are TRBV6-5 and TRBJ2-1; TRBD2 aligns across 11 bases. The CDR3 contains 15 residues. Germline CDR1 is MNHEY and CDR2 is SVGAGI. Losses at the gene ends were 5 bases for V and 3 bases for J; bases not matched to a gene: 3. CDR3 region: CASSAGTSGYNEQFF. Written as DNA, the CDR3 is TGTGCCAGCAGTGCCGGGACTAGCGGCTACAATGAGCAGTTCTTC.

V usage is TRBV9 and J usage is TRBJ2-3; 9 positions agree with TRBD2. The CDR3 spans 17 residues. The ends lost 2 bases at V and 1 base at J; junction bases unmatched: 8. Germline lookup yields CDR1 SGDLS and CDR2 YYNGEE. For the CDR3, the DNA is TGTGCCAGCAGCGTTACGACGCGGGGGGGCGGCACAGATACGCAGTATTTT. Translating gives CASSVTTRGGGTDTQYF.